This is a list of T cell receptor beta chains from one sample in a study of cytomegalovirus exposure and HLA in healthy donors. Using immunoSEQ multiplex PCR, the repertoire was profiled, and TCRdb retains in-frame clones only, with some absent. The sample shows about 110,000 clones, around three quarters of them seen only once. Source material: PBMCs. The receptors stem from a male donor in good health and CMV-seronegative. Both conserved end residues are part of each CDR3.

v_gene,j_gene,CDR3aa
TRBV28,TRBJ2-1,CASRTSRNEQFF
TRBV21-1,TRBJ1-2,CAIPPGQINYGYTF
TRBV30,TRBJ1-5,CAWSHPQGSSNQPQHF
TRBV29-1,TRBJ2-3,CSGVGGGEDTQYF
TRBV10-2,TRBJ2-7,CASSEPSGVSYEQYF
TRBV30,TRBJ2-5,CAWSTGQGAETQYF
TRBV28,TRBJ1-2,CASRKDRGAKQNYGYTF
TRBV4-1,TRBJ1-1,CASSQDRGEEAEAFF
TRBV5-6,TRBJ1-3,CASSLRQGIHTIYF
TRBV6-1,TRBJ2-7,CASSEAWTDSYEQYF
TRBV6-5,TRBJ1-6,CASSYSNQGNNSPLHF
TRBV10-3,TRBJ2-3,CAIRGTSGAPDTQYF
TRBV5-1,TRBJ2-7,CASREQGADEQYF
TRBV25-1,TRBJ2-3,CASSPRNSPDTQYF
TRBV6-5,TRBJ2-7,CASSWDREHYEQYF
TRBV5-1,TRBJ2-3,CASSLSGRSSGRAEDTQYF
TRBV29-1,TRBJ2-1,CSVEGLADRSYNEQFF
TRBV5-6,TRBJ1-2,CASSSYAPSPGNGYGYTF
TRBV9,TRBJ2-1,CASSPRELAGEYNEQFF
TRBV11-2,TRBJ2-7,CASSSDRPYEQYF
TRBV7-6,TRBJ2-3,CASSPRWGQEITDTQYF
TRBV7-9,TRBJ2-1,CASSLPMGLAGVNEQFF
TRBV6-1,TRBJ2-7,CASSGWGQGSSYEQYF
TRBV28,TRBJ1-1,CASSLLRREAFF
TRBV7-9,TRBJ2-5,CASSAGGLQETQYF
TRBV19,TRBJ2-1,CASSIQAGGNNEQFF
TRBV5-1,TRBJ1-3,CASSLGSSGSSGNTIYF
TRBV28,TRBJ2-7,CASSHSGAAYEQYF
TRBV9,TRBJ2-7,CASSVMDREGSYEQYF
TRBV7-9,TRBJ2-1,CASSRLVNEQFF
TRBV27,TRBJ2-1,CASIRDRGAGEQFF
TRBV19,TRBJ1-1,CASSTNNRGLNTEAFF
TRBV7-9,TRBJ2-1,CSSSATGWYDDNEQFF
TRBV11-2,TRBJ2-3,CASSHPGADTQYF
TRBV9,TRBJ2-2,CASSPYPKYTGELFF
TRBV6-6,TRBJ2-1,CASCRPGSSYNEQFF
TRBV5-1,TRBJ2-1,CASSLVAPDEQFF
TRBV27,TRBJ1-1,CASSLWGTGRNTEAFF
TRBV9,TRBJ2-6,CASTLTRNSGANVLTF
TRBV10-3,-,CAIRQDPYEQYF
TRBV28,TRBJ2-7,CASSLRQAGTSSGLRYF
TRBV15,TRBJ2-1,CATSRDVSSEQFF
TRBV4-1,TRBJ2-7,CASSQEPGSSYEQYF
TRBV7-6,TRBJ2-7,CASSPLGQPTSPYEQYF
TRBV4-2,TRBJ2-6,CASSQEGLADLLLASGANVLTF
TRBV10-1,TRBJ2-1,CASSEPPSNEQFF
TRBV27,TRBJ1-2,CASSAIPAHGYTF
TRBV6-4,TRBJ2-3,CASSDGPAGADTQYF